These 18 T cell receptor beta chains originate from one sample sequenced in a study of prognosis after radiotherapy for stage I lung cancer. Amplicons of TCR beta CDR3 were generated from genomic DNA by two-round multiplex PCR. Round one of PCR was performed, and it used primers specific to each TRBV and TRBJ gene. MiXCR, applied by TCRdb to the multiplex PCR reads, yields one record per CDR3 protein. The sample consists of about 51,000 distinct CDR3 sequences, about 32% of them appearing once. Sequencing used PBMCs, obtained before or after stereotactic body radiation therapy (not recorded which). These TCRs come from a donor aged 50 or older with non-small cell lung cancer.

CDR3 sequence: CASSGTTTGELFF. CDR3 sequence (DNA): TGTGCCAGCAGTGGCACTACAACCGGGGAGCTGTTTTTT. The chain has TRBV2 and TRBJ2-2; no clear D. The germline V gene encodes CDR1 SNHLY and CDR2 FYNNEI. This CDR3 spans 13 amino acids. Trimming stripped 4 bases from V and 5 bases from J, with 8 bases between.

A remark on this clonotype: A much larger clone lies one base from this, so it may be a read error. This chain connects TRBV20-1 to TRBJ1-1; D is unclear. This CDR3 comprises 13 residues. Germline V gene data show CDR1 as DFQATT and CDR2 as SNEGSKA (reference sequence). The ends were cut back, 3 bases at V and 2 bases at J, with 10 bases in the middle. The CDR3: CSASAQINTEAFF. The CDR3 DNA sequence: TGCAGTGCTAGCGCACAGATTAACACTGAAGCTTTCTTT.

This clonotype was recorded at least ten times. The genes are TRBV18 and TRBJ1-1, with 7 bases that match TRBD1. The CDR3 totals 13 residues. The V segment lost 4 bases and the J segment 1 base; nucleotides outside the gene matches: 0. The germline V gene has CDR1 KGHSH and CDR2 LQKENI. CDR3 residues: CASSRDRNTEAFF. The CDR3 DNA sequence: TGTGCCAGCTCACGGGACAGGAACACTGAAGCTTTCTTT.

This clonotype was seen at least ten times. The chain uses TRBV20-1 and TRBJ1-4; 8 bases align to TRBD1. J was trimmed by 8 bases and V by 1 base; bases with no gene match: 3. CDR3 length: 13 residues. CDR1 is DFQATT, CDR2 SNEGSKA, per germline (reference sequence). CDR3 protein: CSARGRDREKLFF. The CDR3 coding sequence is TGCAGTGCTAGAGGCCGGGACAGGGAAAAACTGTTTTTT.

On this clonotype itself: This may arise from a read error, as a much more abundant clone is one base away. This chain joins TRBV6-1 and TRBJ1-2; 7 positions agree with TRBD1. V lost 11 bases and J lost 6; bases outside the gene matches: 15. The CDR3 extends over 14 amino acids. Germline CDR1 reads MNHNS; CDR2 reads SASEGT. The CDR3 DNA reads TGTGCCGGCCGGGGTCAGGGGGTAACGAATGGCTACACCTTC. Its protein product is CAGRGQGVTNGYTF.

On this clonotype itself: A much larger clone is a single base away; this may be a read error. This sequence joins TRBV7-2 and TRBJ2-5; TRBD2 is a possible D gene (6 bases). CDR1 is SGHTA, CDR2 FQGNSA, per germline. There are 14 residues in the CDR3. The CDR3 bases are TGTGTCAGCAGCCTTGAGAGGGGAGGTCAGACCCAGTACTTC. This encodes CVSSLERGGQTQYF. Full variable domain (remainder filled in from reference TRBV7-2 and TRBJ2-5): GAGVSQSPSNKVTEKGKDVELRCDPISGHTALYWYRQSLGQGLEFLIYFQGNSAPDKSGLPSDRFSAERTGGSVSTLTIQRTQQEDSAVYLCVSSLERGGQTQYFGPGTRLLVL.

Notes on this clonotype: Given a far larger clone just one base away, this is likely a sequencing read error. The V call is TRBV7-8, the J call TRBJ1-2; no clear D. Germline lookup yields CDR1 SGHVS and CDR2 FQNEAQ. V was trimmed by 2 bases and J by 8 bases, leaving 12 bases between them. The CDR3 covers 13 residues. The CDR3: CASSLHHRLGYTF. The CDR3 DNA sequence: TGTGCCAGCAGCTTACACCACAGACTAGGCTACACCTTC. Filled out from reference TRBV7-8 and TRBJ1-2, the complete variable domain reads GAGVSQSPRYKVAKRGQDVALRCDPISGHVSLFWYQQALGQGPEFLTYFQNEAQLDKSGLPSDRFFAERPEGSVSTLKIQRTQQEDSAVYLCASSLHHRLGYTFGSGTRLTVV.

This clonotype showed up many times. CDR3 sequence (DNA): TGTGCCAGCAGCTTTAACGTGGAGACCCAGTACTTC. This sequence encodes CASSFNVETQYF. This chain joins TRBV11-2 and TRBJ2-5; D is ambiguous. The CDR3 runs 12 residues. The V end lost 3 bases, the J end lost 5 bases, and 7 bases lay between the germline ends. Germline V gene lookup returns CDR1 SGHAT and CDR2 FQNNGV. The complete variable domain, with remaining parts taken from reference TRBV11-2 and TRBJ2-5, reads EAGVAQSPRYKIIEKRQSVAFWCNPISGHATLYWYQQILGQGPKLLIQFQNNGVVDDSQLPKDRFSAERLKGVDSTLKIQPAKLEDSAVYLCASSFNVETQYFGPGTRLLVL.

This clonotype has a count of ten or more. This sequence joins TRBV20-1 and TRBJ2-3; TRBD2 might be the D (5 bases). CDR1 and CDR2 (germline): DFQATT, SNEGSKA (reference sequence). CDR3 length equals 13 residues. CDR3 bases: TGCACCGGCGAGGGAAATCCTTCAGATACGCAGTATTTT. It is translated as CTGEGNPSDTQYF.

This chain joins TRBV7-2 and TRBJ2-1; 13 bases match TRBD2. The CDR3 extends over 18 amino acids. Per germline, CDR1 SGHTA and CDR2 FQGNSA. V lost 1 base to trimming and J lost 9 bases; unmatched junction nucleotides: 12. The CDR3: CASSLVGLTSGRMSEQFF. The CDR3 DNA sequence: TGTGCCAGCAGCTTAGTTGGTTTGACTAGCGGGAGGATGAGTGAGCAGTTCTTC.

Concerning this clonotype: A much larger clone lies a single base off, so this may be a read error. The chain employs TRBV2 and TRBJ2-5; 7 nucleotides match TRBD2. The germline CDR1 and CDR2 sequences are SNHLY and FYNNEI. This CDR3 is 15 amino acids long. The trim removed 7 bases at V and 4 bases at J, leaving 12 bases unmatched. CDR3 sequence reads: CASMGGTTDGETQYF. Written as DNA, the CDR3 is TGTGCCAGCATGGGAGGGACTACTGATGGAGAGACCCAGTACTTC. The full variable domain, with the rest looked up from reference TRBV2 and TRBJ2-5, is EPEVTQTPSHQVTQMGQEVILRCVPISNHLYFYWYRQILGQKVEFLVSFYNNEISEKSEIFDDQFSVERPDGSNFTLKIRSTKLEDSAMYFCASMGGTTDGETQYFGPGTRLLVL.

This clonotype was found many times. V is TRBV6-5 and J is TRBJ1-1; tentatively, D is TRBD1 (6 bases). Trimming removed 4 bases at V and 4 bases at J, with 10 bases between. The CDR3 runs to 13 residues. CDR1 is MNHEY and CDR2 is SVGAGI in the germline V gene. The CDR3 protein is CASSSQQGTEAFF. The CDR3, as DNA: TGTGCCAGCAGTTCCCAACAGGGCACTGAAGCTTTCTTT.

This clonotype is medium-sized (0.01 to 0.1%) within its sample. This chain uses TRBV20-1 with TRBJ2-2, with D possibly matching TRBD2 (6 bases). The germline V gene has CDR1 DFQATT and CDR2 SNEGSKA (reference sequence). The CDR3 has 15 amino acids. Trimming removed 0 bases at V and 2 bases at J, with 10 bases between. The CDR3 is CSARDAGINTGELFF. The CDR3 nucleotides read TGCAGTGCTAGAGATGCGGGGATCAACACCGGGGAGCTGTTTTTT.

The sample holds many counts of this clonotype. The J gene is TRBJ2-7, the V gene TRBV5-1, with 10 nucleotides matching TRBD2. The CDR3 runs 15 residues. CDR1 SGHRS and CDR2 YFSETQ come from the germline V gene. V lost 4 bases and J lost 1; bases outside the gene matches: 5. The CDR3: CASSPSGLASYEQYF. The CDR3 DNA follows: TGCGCCAGCAGCCCTTCGGGACTAGCGTCCTACGAGCAGTACTTC.

To note about this clonotype: This sequence is one base from a far larger clone and is likely a read error. J is TRBJ2-3 and V is TRBV6-9; D is possibly TRBD1 or TRBD2 (5 bases each). CDR1 and CDR2 (germline): MNHGY, SVAAGI. This CDR3 has 16 amino acids. V lost 3 bases to trimming and J lost 3 bases, with 16 bases between them. Written as DNA, the CDR3 is TGTGCCAGCAGTTACTCTGCGATCGAGGGGACAGATACGCAGTATTTT. This translates into CASSYSAIEGTDTQYF.

This clonotype was recorded at least ten times. The chain uses TRBV29-1 and TRBJ1-2; D is undetermined. Germline values: CDR1 SQVTM, CDR2 ANQGSEA. The CDR3 is made up of 12 amino acids. Deletions cut 4 bases from V and 6 bases from J, with 12 bases between. The CDR3 here is CSVVGVRDGYTF. CDR3 in DNA: TGCAGCGTTGTTGGGGTGAGGGATGGCTACACCTTC.

This clonotype was counted ten times or more. The genes are TRBV4-1 and TRBJ2-5, with 10 bases fitting TRBD2. Per the germline V gene, CDR1 is MGHRA and CDR2 is YSYEKL. Germline trimming cut 4 bases from V and 4 bases from J; bases unmatched to any gene: 0. CDR3 length equals 13 residues. CDR3 sequence reads: CASSRLAGETQYF. CDR3 DNA sequence: TGCGCCAGCAGCCGACTAGCGGGAGAGACCCAGTACTTC.

This clonotype was seen repeatedly, ten times or more. This chain links TRBV9 with TRBJ1-6; D is possibly TRBD1 (5 bases). CDR1 and CDR2 from the germline V gene are SGDLS and YYNGEE. This CDR3 comprises 15 residues. V was pared by 0 bases and J by 7 bases, with 11 bases between. The CDR3 DNA sequence: TGTGCCAGCAGCGTAGGTATAGGGGACAATTCACCCCTCCACTTT. Protein: CASSVGIGDNSPLHF. The whole variable domain, remainder taken from reference TRBV9 and TRBJ1-6, is DSGVTQTPKHLITATGQRVTLRCSPRSGDLSVYWYQQSLDQGLQFLIQYYNGEERAKGNILERFSAQQFPDLHSELNLSSLELGDSALYFCASSVGIGDNSPLHFGNGTRLTVT.